One sample yielded the 18 T cell receptor beta chains listed below, sequenced in a study of T cell repertoires in cytomegalovirus infection (dated by TCRdb to the late 2010s). The sample was run on an Illumina HiSeq 1500. The public sequencing data were trimmed at Q25 with fastp and processed into clonotypes with MiXCR by TCRdb, which kept only in-frame beta chains. A single entry per CDR3 protein holds the most common genes and DNA from its merged rows. This sample is represented by nearly 650,000 distinct CDR3 sequences; about 24% of them were singletons. 7.5% to 9% of the sample comes from the top ten. Source material: CD8+ T cells from PBMCs. All receptors come from a human donor in good health (CMV status not recorded). Some clones in this sample may be carry-over from other donors' samples.

There are many counts of this clonotype. The genes are TRBV7-9 and TRBJ1-1; 8 nucleotides align to TRBD1. Germline V lookup: CDR1 SEHNR, CDR2 FQNEAQ (reference sequence). The V and J ends lost 1 base and 12 bases, in that order; junction bases with no gene match: 7. This CDR3 comprises 13 residues. In nucleotides, the CDR3 is TGTGCCAGCAGCTTAGAATCCCGGACAGGGCCTTTCTTT. This gives the protein CASSLESRTGPFF.

Comments on this clonotype: A junction end diverges from the germline sequence, so it may reflect a read error. The V and J genes are TRBV7-2 and TRBJ2-5, with a possible D match to TRBD2 (5 bases). The CDR3 extends over 14 amino acids. Germline V CDR1 and CDR2: SGHTA, FQGNSA. CDR3 in amino acids: CASSIWALGETLYF. The DNA of the CDR3 is TGTGCCAGCAGCATATGGGCCTTGGGAGAGACCCTGTACTTC.

A single count supports this clonotype. This may stem from a read error, because a much larger clone lies one nucleotide away. The rearrangement links TRBV12-3 or TRBV12-4 to TRBJ1-4; TRBD1 might be the D (5 bases). CDR3 length: 14 residues. For the CDR3, the DNA is TGTGCCAGCACCTCCGGGACGGCAAATGGAAAACTGTTTTTT. As protein: CASTSGTANGKLFF.

This clonotype was picked up a small number of times. The V and J genes are TRBV2 and TRBJ1-5; D not certain. Trimming stripped 8 bases from V and 0 bases from J, with 17 bases between. The CDR3 has 16 amino acids. CDR1 is SNHLY, CDR2 FYNNEI, per germline. The CDR3 is CASYVDKGYSNQPQHF. For the CDR3, the DNA is TGTGCCAGCTACGTCGACAAGGGCTATAGCAATCAGCCCCAGCATTTT.

This clonotype was observed a few times. The chain links TRBV15 to TRBJ2-5; 8 bases agree with TRBD2. This CDR3 is built from 19 residues. Germline trimming cut 1 base from V and 2 bases from J; bases unmatched to any gene: 15. The germline V gene encodes CDR1 LNHNV and CDR2 YYDKDF (reference sequence). CDR3 residues: CATSRVPRRSAGAQETQYF. The CDR3, as DNA: TGTGCCACCAGCAGAGTACCGAGGCGGTCAGCGGGGGCACAAGAGACCCAGTACTTC.

The CDR3 region is CASSEYFGGSSNTGELFF. DNA of the CDR3: TGTGCCAGCAGTGAATACTTTGGTGGCAGCTCGAACACCGGGGAGCTGTTTTTT. The V gene is TRBV25-1, the J gene TRBJ2-2; D not certain. Germline values: CDR1 MGHDK, CDR2 SYGVNS. Trimming pared 0 bases from V and 0 bases from J, leaving 14 bases between. The CDR3 has 18 amino acids.

This chain connects TRBV20-1 to TRBJ2-3, with a possible D match to TRBD2 (6 bases). Germline CDR1 DFQATT, CDR2 SNEGSKA (reference sequence). V lost 6 bases and J 7 bases, leaving 23 bases between the germline ends. This CDR3 is 15 amino acids long. CDR3 sequence: CSASASDSHANTQYF. The DNA for the CDR3 is TGCAGTGCATCGGCTAGCGACTCCCACGCGAATACGCAGTATTTT.

The chain has TRBV12-3 or TRBV12-4 and TRBJ2-7, with 11 bases aligning to TRBD1. J gave up 4 bases and V 4 bases, and 6 bases lay outside the gene matches. This CDR3 comprises 15 residues. The CDR3 spells CASSSRDRGWYEQYF. The CDR3 DNA reads TGTGCCAGCAGTTCCCGGGACAGGGGGTGGTACGAGCAGTACTTC.

CDR3 DNA sequence: TGTGCCAGCAGCCGGACAGGCACCTACGAGCAGTACGTC. It specifies CASSRTGTYEQYV. The chain recombines TRBV5-6 with TRBJ2-7; TRBD1 matches 7 bases. With 4 bases clipped from V and 2 bases from J, the junction kept 3 bases outside the gene matches. Per germline, CDR1 SGHDT and CDR2 YYEEEE. The CDR3 totals 13 residues.

This clonotype was recorded a few times. The chain carries TRBV5-5 and TRBJ2-7; tentative D call: TRBD2 (6 bases). Per the germline V gene, CDR1 is SGHKS and CDR2 is YYEKEE (reference sequence). V was shortened by 4 bases and J by 3 bases, with 14 bases between the two germline ends. This CDR3 is built from 14 residues. DNA of the CDR3: TGTGCCAGCAGCAATTACGCGGGAATCTACGAGCAGTACTTC. The encoded protein is CASSNYAGIYEQYF.

The DNA of the CDR3 is TGTGCCAGCAGTTTGCCGCGTGCAGGGGGCAACTATGGCTACACCTTC. As protein: CASSLPRAGGNYGYTF. The rearrangement joins TRBV12-3 or TRBV12-4 to TRBJ1-2, with 8 nucleotides matching TRBD1. After removal of 3 bases from V and 2 bases from J, the junction contained 8 bases not matched to a gene. The CDR3 totals 16 residues.

The chain has TRBV5-6 and TRBJ2-7; D assignment may be TRBD1 or TRBD2 (5 bases each). The length of the CDR3 is 15 residues. With 6 bases removed from V and 2 bases from J, the gap between germline ends came to 18 bases. Germline lookup yields CDR1 SGHDT and CDR2 YYEEEE. This chain's CDR3 is CASNRDGFLPYEQYV. The CDR3 DNA reads TGTGCCAGCAACCGGGACGGATTCCTTCCCTACGAGCAGTACGTC.

This clonotype was counted ten times or more. The chain employs TRBV12-3 or TRBV12-4 and TRBJ2-1; 7 positions agree with TRBD2. Losses at the gene ends were 3 bases for V and 5 bases for J; bases not matched to a gene: 7. The CDR3 contains 15 residues. DNA for the CDR3: TGTGCCAGCAGTTTGTATCGGGGAGGGGACAATGAGCAGTTCTTC. Encoded protein: CASSLYRGGDNEQFF.

This clonotype was recorded at least ten times. V gene TRBV4-1 combines with J gene TRBJ1-1; D is unresolved. This CDR3 has 12 amino acids. The V and J ends lost 0 bases and 5 bases respectively, with 4 bases between them. CDR1 MGHRA and CDR2 YSYEKL come from the germline V gene. DNA of the CDR3: TGCGCCAGCAGCCAAGACACTACTGAAGCTTTCTTT. This encodes CASSQDTTEAFF.

For this clonotype: Its ends do not fully match the called genes, so a read error is possible. The V call is TRBV4-1, the J call TRBJ2-3; 10 positions match TRBD2. From germline, CDR1 is MGHRA and CDR2 YSYEKL. The CDR3 has 17 amino acids. CDR3 DNA: TGCGCCAGCAGCCAGCGGCCTAGCGGGGGATACACAGATATGCAGTATTTT. Protein sequence: CASSQRPSGGYTDMQYF.

This clonotype was found many times. This chain joins TRBV29-1 and TRBJ1-2; 9 bases match TRBD1. The V and J ends lost 3 bases and 8 bases, in that order; junction bases with no gene match: 1. Germline V gene sequence: CDR1 SQVTM, CDR2 ANQGSEA. This CDR3 contains 11 residues. The CDR3 DNA sequence: TGCAGCGTTGAGGACAGGGGCGGCTACACCTTC. Translation gives CSVEDRGGYTF.

This clonotype was seen many times. CDR3 loop: CASSPGLRGGWRETQYF. As DNA, the CDR3 is TGTGCCAGCAGTCCTGGCCTAAGGGGGGGATGGCGAGAGACCCAGTACTTC. This chain connects TRBV28 to TRBJ2-5; the D gene is possibly TRBD2 (7 bases). Germline loops: CDR1 MDHEN, CDR2 SYDVKM. V dropped 5 bases and J dropped 4 bases, with 23 bases sitting between them. CDR3 length: 17 residues.

This clonotype has a count of ten or more. The chain couples TRBV7-9 to TRBJ2-5, with D unclear. Trimming cost V 4 bases and J 5 bases, with 11 bases left between them. Germline CDR1 SEHNR, CDR2 FQNEAQ (reference sequence). CDR3 length equals 13 residues. The CDR3 nucleotides are TGTGCCAGCAGCTCATATCCCGGGGAGACCCAGTACTTC. Translating it yields CASSSYPGETQYF.